Shown below are 9 T cell receptor beta chains from a single sample sequenced in a study of blood T cell repertoires in COVID-19. The method was immunoSEQ multiplex PCR; TCRdb's version includes in-frame clones alone and lacks a portion of them. Found here are some 300,000 clones, approximately 88% of them singletons; the top ten hold 6.9%. The sample consisted of peripheral blood. These receptors originate from a woman aged 30 to 39 who had recovered from COVID-19.

This chain uses TRBV11-3 with TRBJ2-2; 9 positions match TRBD2. Per the germline V gene, CDR1 is SGHNT and CDR2 is YENEEA. Germline trimming cut 5 bases from V and 0 bases from J; bases unmatched to any gene: 1. The CDR3 has 15 amino acids. For the CDR3, the DNA is TGTGCCAGCAGCCTAGCGGGATCGAACACCGGGGAGCTGTTTTTT. It yields the protein CASSLAGSNTGELFF.

V and J are TRBV2 and TRBJ2-5, with a weak D call TRBD1 (6 bases). There are 14 residues in the CDR3. CDR1 SNHLY and CDR2 FYNNEI come from the germline V gene. Trimming shortened V by 4 bases and J by 2 bases, and 11 bases separated the two germline ends. In nucleotides, the CDR3 is TGTGCCAGCAGTGTTGCGAGGGGGCAAGAGACCCAGTACTTC. Translation: CASSVARGQETQYF.

The V and J genes are TRBV7-3 and TRBJ2-5, with 7 positions matching TRBD1. This CDR3 spans 14 amino acids. In germline, CDR1 is SGHTA, CDR2 FQGTGA. J gave up 2 bases and V 5 bases, and 5 bases lay outside the gene matches. This CDR3 reads CASSARDSQETQYF. CDR3 nucleotide sequence: TGTGCCAGCAGCGCGAGGGACAGTCAAGAGACCCAGTACTTC.

The V call is TRBV5-1, the J call TRBJ2-7, with TRBD2 identical over 7 bases. The CDR3 is 13 residues long. Losses at the gene ends were 4 bases for V and 5 bases for J; bases not matched to a gene: 6. CDR1 SGHRS and CDR2 YFSETQ come from the germline V gene. The CDR3 reads CASSGEGRNEQYF. The CDR3 DNA sequence: TGCGCCAGCAGCGGGGAGGGTAGGAACGAGCAGTACTTC.

The V and J genes are TRBV28 and TRBJ1-3; D is unclear. The germline V gene has CDR1 MDHEN and CDR2 SYDVKM. The CDR3 covers 16 residues. Trimming cost V 7 bases and J 2 bases, with 18 bases left between them. The CDR3 bases are TGTGCCAGCATGGGCCTAGGGCGGGAAGCTGGAAACACCATATATTTT. It specifies CASMGLGREAGNTIYF. Supplemented by reference TRBV28 and TRBJ1-3, the full variable domain reads DVKVTQSSRYLVKRTGEKVFLECVQDMDHENMFWYRQDPGLGLRLIYFSYDVKMKEKGDIPEGYSVSREKKERFSLILESASTNQTSMYLCASMGLGREAGNTIYFGEGSWLTVV.

The chain joins TRBV5-6 to TRBJ1-2; 9 positions agree with TRBD1. V lost 5 bases, J lost 4 bases, and 6 bases stayed unmatched. The CDR3 is 14 amino acids. Per the germline V gene, CDR1 is SGHDT and CDR2 is YYEEEE. CDR3 sequence (DNA): TGTGCCAGCAGGAACGAGGACAGGGGCTATGGCTACACCTTC. Its protein is CASRNEDRGYGYTF.

V usage is TRBV29-1 and J usage is TRBJ1-2; possible D gene TRBD1, 6 bases. Trimming removed 4 bases from V and 5 bases from J, with 17 bases in between. Germline V gene sequence: CDR1 SQVTM, CDR2 ANQGSEA. The CDR3 covers 14 residues. The CDR3 DNA sequence: TGCAGCGTTGCCCCGGACAGTTCTCTTTATGGCTACACCTTC. Translation: CSVAPDSSLYGYTF.

The CDR3 spells CASSLLAAQRGEQYF. The CDR3 DNA reads as TGTGCCAGCAGCTTATTGGCAGCCCAACGAGGAGAGCAGTACTTC. The chain employs TRBV7-9 and TRBJ2-7; D is undetermined. The CDR3 extends over 15 amino acids. Germline CDR1 is SEHNR and CDR2 is FQNEAQ (reference sequence). Trimming shortened V by 2 bases and J by 7 bases, and 18 bases separated the two germline ends.

In regard to this clone: Here the CDR3 omits its conserved ending phenylalanine or tryptophan, so a read error is the likely source. The limits of the CDR3 on the DNA are not certain, so only TCRdb's listed CDR3 is given. The V gene is TRBV2, the J gene TRBJ1-1; the table assigns TRBD1, which was not confirmed against the DNA. The CDR3 is 11 residues long, ends included. The germline V gene has CDR1 SNHLY and CDR2 FYNNEI. The CDR3 loop is CASSEGQGAFL.